This TCR beta chain was recovered during a study of OX40 agonist ivuxolimab in advanced cancers. The wider study: Males comprised 70% to 85% of the group, whose mean age was approximately 62 years (range 23 to 79). Study-level points and caveats: Averaged across samples, CD8+ T cells carried more expanded clones than CD4+ did.

Clones were sequenced by immunoSEQ multiplex PCR, and TCRdb holds only the in-frame ones, with some missing. The sample gives around 27,000 clones, about nine tenths of which show up once; about a quarter is in the top ten. CDR1 is SGDLS and CDR2 is YYNGEE in the germline V gene. V lost 4 bases and J 4 bases, leaving 20 bases between the germline ends. The CDR3 has 17 residues. A word on this clone: Antigen: not known.

The V call is TRBV9, the J call TRBJ2-2; tentatively, D is TRBD2 (6 bases). The sample was CD4+ or CD8+ T cells sorted from blood, taken in a trial of the OX40 agonist ivuxolimab. This clonotype was sampled from an adult with an advanced solid tumor such as melanoma, head and neck, liver or kidney cancer. The CDR3: CASSPHSPGLFTGELFF. CDR3 coding DNA: TGTGCCAGCAGCCCTCATAGTCCGGGACTGTTCACCGGGGAGCTGTTTTTT.